A selection of T cell receptor beta chains follows, all from one sample in a study of blood T cell repertoires in COVID-19. Clones were sequenced by immunoSEQ multiplex PCR, and TCRdb holds only the in-frame ones, with some missing. This table has over 250,000 clones, 86% appearing once. The sequencing sample was made of PBMCs or T cells enriched from blood (not recorded which). Receptors originate from a young woman who had recovered from COVID-19. Both conserved end residues are part of each CDR3. The D gene is left open where the match is weak. Size values are once, few and many counts, or a class for expanded clones, and some rows have none.

v_gene: TRBV5-5
abundance: NA
j_gene: TRBJ2-7
d_gene: TRBD2
CDR3aa: CASSFSGGPRYEQYF
CDR3nt: TGTGCCAGCAGCTTTAGCGGGGGGCCCCGTTACGAGCAGTACTTC

v_gene: TRBV2
abundance: NA
j_gene: TRBJ2-1
d_gene: TRBD2
CDR3aa: CASMATSALSGEQFF
CDR3nt: TGTGCCAGCATGGCCACTAGCGCTCTCAGCGGTGAGCAGTTCTTC

v_gene: TRBV19
abundance: NA
j_gene: TRBJ2-1
d_gene: NA
CDR3aa: CASSMSLANDEQFF
CDR3nt: TGTGCCAGTAGTATGTCGCTAGCCAATGATGAGCAGTTCTTC

v_gene: TRBV15
abundance: once
j_gene: TRBJ2-7
d_gene: NA
CDR3aa: CATRPRATSYEQYF
CDR3nt: TGTGCCACCCGACCCAGGGCTACCTCCTACGAGCAGTACTTC

v_gene: TRBV19
abundance: NA
j_gene: TRBJ1-5
d_gene: NA
CDR3aa: CASSNRAHQPQHF
CDR3nt: TGTGCCAGTAGTAACAGGGCACATCAGCCCCAGCATTTT

v_gene: TRBV3-1/TRBV3-2
abundance: NA
j_gene: TRBJ2-5
d_gene: NA
CDR3aa: CASSQPLRLVRLQETQYF
CDR3nt: TGTGCCAGCAGCCAACCCCTACGACTAGTGAGGTTACAAGAGACCCAGTACTTC

v_gene: TRBV7-2
abundance: NA
j_gene: TRBJ2-2
d_gene: NA
CDR3aa: CASSLRSTVPTGELFF
CDR3nt: TGTGCCAGCAGCTTAAGGTCGACAGTCCCCACCGGGGAGCTGTTTTTT

v_gene: TRBV29-1
abundance: NA
j_gene: TRBJ1-5
d_gene: TRBD1
CDR3aa: CSVAETGIGNQPQHF
CDR3nt: TGCAGCGTGGCAGAGACAGGGATTGGCAATCAGCCCCAGCATTTT

v_gene: TRBV27
abundance: NA
j_gene: TRBJ2-7
d_gene: TRBD2
CDR3aa: CASSLMGLAAREQYF
CDR3nt: TGTGCCAGCAGTTTAATGGGGCTAGCGGCCCGCGAGCAGTACTTC

v_gene: TRBV11-2
abundance: NA
j_gene: TRBJ2-7
d_gene: TRBD1
CDR3aa: CASSLRDRPLGEQYF
CDR3nt: TGTGCCAGCAGCCTCCGGGACAGGCCACTTGGCGAGCAGTACTTC

v_gene: TRBV6-2/TRBV6-3
abundance: NA
j_gene: TRBJ2-7
d_gene: NA
CDR3aa: CASSYSISAGFSHTIPYEQYF
CDR3nt: TGTGCCAGCAGTTACTCGATTTCGGCGGGGTTCTCCCATACGATACCCTACGAGCAGTACTTC

v_gene: TRBV18
abundance: few
j_gene: TRBJ1-1
d_gene: NA
CDR3aa: CASSQRQDNTEAFF
CDR3nt: TGTGCCAGCTCACAACGACAAGATAACACTGAAGCTTTCTTT

v_gene: TRBV2
abundance: NA
j_gene: TRBJ1-2
d_gene: NA
CDR3aa: CASSAEIGAGYTF
CDR3nt: TGTGCCAGCAGCGCGGAGATTGGGGCTGGCTACACCTTC

v_gene: TRBV6-5
abundance: NA
j_gene: TRBJ1-2
d_gene: NA
CDR3aa: CASSYSAAGWGYTF
CDR3nt: TGTGCCAGCAGTTACTCGGCGGCAGGGTGGGGCTACACCTTC

v_gene: TRBV9
abundance: NA
j_gene: TRBJ1-2
d_gene: NA
CDR3aa: CASSTSAVIDYGYTF
CDR3nt: TGTGCCAGCAGCACCAGCGCAGTAATCGACTATGGCTACACCTTC

v_gene: TRBV4-2
abundance: once
j_gene: TRBJ1-1
d_gene: NA
CDR3aa: CASSAPGQANTEAFF
CDR3nt: TGTGCCAGCAGCGCGCCGGGACAAGCGAACACTGAAGCTTTCTTT

v_gene: TRBV7-9
abundance: few
j_gene: TRBJ2-1
d_gene: NA
CDR3aa: CASSLYGGEVENEQFF
CDR3nt: TGTGCCAGCAGCTTATACGGGGGAGAGGTTGAAAATGAGCAGTTCTTC

v_gene: TRBV7-2
abundance: once
j_gene: TRBJ2-3
d_gene: TRBD2
CDR3aa: CASRAAGGRSTDTQYF
CDR3nt: TGTGCCAGCAGGGCCGCGGGGGGACGGAGCACAGATACGCAGTATTTT

v_gene: TRBV5-1
abundance: NA
j_gene: TRBJ2-7
d_gene: NA
CDR3aa: CASSLFSGWDGAYEQYF
CDR3nt: TGCGCCAGCAGCCTCTTCAGCGGGTGGGACGGGGCCTACGAGCAGTACTTC

v_gene: TRBV7-8
abundance: NA
j_gene: TRBJ1-2
d_gene: NA
CDR3aa: CASSTRQGWYYGYTF
CDR3nt: TGTGCCAGCAGCACCCGCCAGGGCTGGTACTATGGCTACACCTTC

v_gene: TRBV6-5
abundance: NA
j_gene: TRBJ2-5
d_gene: NA
CDR3aa: CASTGGASETQYF
CDR3nt: TGTGCCAGCACTGGGGGGGCGTCGGAGACCCAGTACTTC

v_gene: TRBV11-3
abundance: NA
j_gene: TRBJ2-1
d_gene: NA
CDR3aa: CASSRGYNEQFF
CDR3nt: TGTGCCAGCAGCCGGGGCTACAATGAGCAGTTCTTC

v_gene: TRBV4-1
abundance: NA
j_gene: TRBJ2-5
d_gene: TRBD2
CDR3aa: CASSQVGLAGVVTQYF
CDR3nt: TGCGCCAGCAGCCAAGTTGGACTAGCGGGGGTGGTAACCCAGTACTTC

v_gene: TRBV7-9
abundance: NA
j_gene: TRBJ2-5
d_gene: TRBD2
CDR3aa: CASSLWGTREGETQYF
CDR3nt: TGTGCCAGCAGCTTATGGGGAACCAGGGAGGGGGAGACCCAGTACTTC

v_gene: TRBV19
abundance: NA
j_gene: TRBJ1-5
d_gene: NA
CDR3aa: CASSIEKENQPQHF
CDR3nt: TGTGCCAGTAGTATAGAAAAGGAGAATCAGCCCCAGCATTTT

v_gene: TRBV27
abundance: NA
j_gene: TRBJ2-1
d_gene: NA
CDR3aa: CASSLSRSNHNEQFF
CDR3nt: TGTGCCAGCAGTTTGTCCCGGAGTAACCACAATGAGCAGTTCTTC

v_gene: TRBV4-1
abundance: NA
j_gene: TRBJ1-6
d_gene: NA
CDR3aa: CASSQGAGNSPLHF
CDR3nt: TGCGCCAGCAGCCAAGGCGCCGGTAATTCACCCCTCCACTTT

v_gene: TRBV9
abundance: NA
j_gene: TRBJ2-2
d_gene: TRBD1
CDR3aa: CASSEGTGGFIGELFF
CDR3nt: TGTGCCAGCAGCGAGGGAACAGGGGGGTTTATTGGGGAGCTGTTTTTT

v_gene: TRBV6-5
abundance: NA
j_gene: TRBJ1-2
d_gene: NA
CDR3aa: CASSTPTGPSSGYTF
CDR3nt: TGTGCCAGCAGCACCCCGACAGGACCCTCCTCTGGCTACACCTTC

v_gene: TRBV18
abundance: NA
j_gene: TRBJ1-5
d_gene: TRBD1
CDR3aa: CASSDRQGGSQPQHF
CDR3nt: TGTGCCAGCTCAGATAGACAGGGAGGCAGTCAGCCCCAGCATTTT

v_gene: TRBV6-2/TRBV6-3
abundance: NA
j_gene: TRBJ2-2
d_gene: TRBD2
CDR3aa: CASSYALAGDLNTGELFF
CDR3nt: TGTGCCAGCAGTTACGCCCTAGCGGGGGACTTGAACACCGGGGAGCTGTTTTTT

v_gene: TRBV27
abundance: NA
j_gene: TRBJ1-4
d_gene: NA
CDR3aa: CASSLSSREKLFF
CDR3nt: TGTGCCAGCAGTTTATCGAGCCGAGAAAAACTGTTTTTT

v_gene: TRBV14
abundance: NA
j_gene: TRBJ1-2
d_gene: TRBD1
CDR3aa: CASSQDYRGLSNYGYTF
CDR3nt: TGTGCCAGCAGCCAAGATTACAGGGGGCTGTCTAACTATGGCTACACCTTC

v_gene: TRBV2
abundance: once
j_gene: TRBJ1-2
d_gene: TRBD1
CDR3aa: CASSEVGQYGYTF
CDR3nt: TGTGCCAGCAGTGAAGTGGGACAGTATGGCTACACCTTC

v_gene: TRBV19
abundance: NA
j_gene: TRBJ1-2
d_gene: NA
CDR3aa: CASSRQLNYGYTF
CDR3nt: TGTGCCAGTAGTAGACAACTTAACTATGGCTACACCTTC

v_gene: TRBV3-1/TRBV3-2
abundance: NA
j_gene: TRBJ1-2
d_gene: NA
CDR3aa: CASSPRQETNYGYTF
CDR3nt: TGTGCCAGCAGCCCGAGACAGGAAACTAACTATGGCTACACCTTC

v_gene: TRBV3-1/TRBV3-2
abundance: few
j_gene: TRBJ2-7
d_gene: TRBD2
CDR3aa: CASSQDPRTSGRRSYEQYF
CDR3nt: TGTGCCAGCAGCCAAGATCCCAGGACTAGCGGGCGACGCTCCTACGAGCAGTACTTC

v_gene: TRBV29-1
abundance: NA
j_gene: TRBJ2-2
d_gene: NA
CDR3aa: CSVDGGVDTGELFF
CDR3nt: TGCAGCGTTGACGGCGGGGTAGACACCGGGGAGCTGTTTTTT

v_gene: TRBV9
abundance: NA
j_gene: TRBJ2-3
d_gene: NA
CDR3aa: CASSPVLGGGSGTDTQYF
CDR3nt: TGTGCCAGCAGCCCTGTTCTTGGCGGGGGCTCTGGCACAGATACGCAGTATTTT

v_gene: TRBV3-1/TRBV3-2
abundance: once
j_gene: TRBJ2-7
d_gene: TRBD1
CDR3aa: CASSQVGQGHYF
CDR3nt: TGTGCCAGCAGCCAAGTCGGACAGGGGCATTACTTC

v_gene: TRBV7-6
abundance: NA
j_gene: TRBJ1-3
d_gene: NA
CDR3aa: CASSLGQGNGNTIYF
CDR3nt: TGTGCCAGCAGCTTAGGTCAGGGAAATGGAAACACCATATATTTT

v_gene: TRBV11-2
abundance: NA
j_gene: TRBJ1-2
d_gene: NA
CDR3aa: CASSLRAAYYGYTF
CDR3nt: TGTGCCAGCAGCTTAAGAGCAGCGTACTATGGCTACACCTTC

v_gene: TRBV2
abundance: NA
j_gene: TRBJ2-3
d_gene: TRBD1
CDR3aa: CASSSTGVGTDTQYF
CDR3nt: TGTGCCAGCAGTTCGACAGGGGTGGGCACAGATACGCAGTATTTT

v_gene: TRBV4-1
abundance: NA
j_gene: TRBJ2-3
d_gene: NA
CDR3aa: CASSLIRGDTQYF
CDR3nt: TGCGCCAGCAGCCTAATAAGGGGAGATACGCAGTATTTT

v_gene: TRBV6-5
abundance: once
j_gene: TRBJ2-1
d_gene: TRBD2
CDR3aa: CASSYLRGGPYNEQFF
CDR3nt: TGTGCCAGCAGTTACTTGCGGGGGGGCCCCTACAATGAGCAGTTCTTC

v_gene: TRBV12-5
abundance: NA
j_gene: TRBJ2-5
d_gene: NA
CDR3aa: CASGLIKETQYF
CDR3nt: TGTGCTAGTGGTTTGATAAAAGAGACCCAGTACTTC

v_gene: TRBV5-1
abundance: NA
j_gene: TRBJ2-1
d_gene: NA
CDR3aa: CASRRIGGLQIRDEQFF
CDR3nt: TGCGCCAGCAGGAGAATCGGGGGACTCCAAATAAGGGATGAGCAGTTCTTC

v_gene: TRBV5-8
abundance: NA
j_gene: TRBJ1-6
d_gene: NA
CDR3aa: CASSLGRTPLHF
CDR3nt: TGTGCCAGCAGCTTAGGGAGGACACCCCTCCACTTT

v_gene: TRBV14
abundance: NA
j_gene: TRBJ1-2
d_gene: TRBD1
CDR3aa: CASSPLGQVISGYTF
CDR3nt: TGTGCCAGCAGTCCGCTCGGACAGGTTATTTCTGGCTACACCTTC

v_gene: TRBV6-1
abundance: NA
j_gene: TRBJ2-1
d_gene: NA
CDR3aa: CASSELLEEIHNEQFF
CDR3nt: TGTGCCAGCAGTGAATTACTAGAAGAGATCCACAATGAGCAGTTCTTC

v_gene: TRBV6-2/TRBV6-3
abundance: NA
j_gene: TRBJ1-1
d_gene: NA
CDR3aa: CASSYAPSGRAWAEAFF
CDR3nt: TGTGCCAGCAGTTATGCCCCCTCGGGGAGGGCTTGGGCTGAAGCTTTCTTT

v_gene: TRBV5-6
abundance: NA
j_gene: TRBJ2-7
d_gene: NA
CDR3aa: CASSLIDRLEQYF
CDR3nt: TGTGCCAGCAGCCTTATTGACAGGCTAGAGCAGTACTTC

v_gene: TRBV19
abundance: once
j_gene: TRBJ2-7
d_gene: TRBD2
CDR3aa: CASTVLAGDTYEQYF
CDR3nt: TGTGCCAGTACTGTCCTAGCGGGTGATACCTACGAGCAGTACTTC

v_gene: TRBV3-1/TRBV3-2
abundance: NA
j_gene: TRBJ1-2
d_gene: NA
CDR3aa: CASSQIYGSSYGYTF
CDR3nt: TGTGCCAGCAGCCAGATCTACGGTTCAAGCTATGGCTACACCTTC

v_gene: TRBV30
abundance: once
j_gene: TRBJ1-5
d_gene: TRBD1
CDR3aa: CACTSPGGGNQPQHF
CDR3nt: TGTGCCTGCACCTCCCCAGGGGGCGGCAATCAGCCCCAGCATTTT

v_gene: TRBV2
abundance: once
j_gene: TRBJ1-5
d_gene: TRBD1
CDR3aa: CASSVRTGRQPQHF
CDR3nt: TGTGCCAGCAGCGTCAGGACAGGGCGGCAGCCCCAGCATTTT

v_gene: TRBV9
abundance: NA
j_gene: TRBJ1-5
d_gene: TRBD1
CDR3aa: CASSPSAGGINQPQHF
CDR3nt: TGTGCCAGCAGCCCCTCCGCAGGGGGAATCAATCAGCCCCAGCATTTT